The 15 T cell receptor beta chains below come from one sample, sequenced in a study of T cells in tuberculosis. The time point is: new active TB diagnosis, blood taken before or within 7 days of starting treatment. Some clones are missing from TCRdb's copy, which holds only in-frame ones; the method was immunoSEQ multiplex PCR. This table has 31,000 or so clones, roughly 83% appearing once. This sample comprised PBMCs, obtained at tuberculosis diagnosis. Receptors originate from an adult with tuberculosis.

The chain is built from TRBV7-9 and TRBJ2-3, with 10 nucleotides matching TRBD1. The V and J ends lost 5 bases and 6 bases, in that order; junction bases with no gene match: 5. Germline CDR1 SEHNR, CDR2 FQNEAQ (reference sequence). The CDR3 length is 14 residues. DNA for the CDR3: TGTGCCAGCAGCAAGGGACAGGGGCCCGATACGCAGTATTTT. It encodes CASSKGQGPDTQYF.

This chain links TRBV30 with TRBJ1-4; 10 nucleotides match TRBD1. Germline CDR1 reads GTSNPN; CDR2 reads SVGIG (reference sequence). The CDR3 totals 14 residues. The trim removed 4 bases at V and 4 bases at J, leaving 3 bases unmatched. The CDR3 sequence is CAWTGQGGNEKLFF. The DNA for the CDR3 is TGTGCCTGGACCGGACAGGGGGGTAATGAAAAACTGTTTTTT.

The chain links TRBV5-4 to TRBJ2-3, with 7 bases aligning to TRBD2. Looked up from germline, CDR1 is SGHNT and CDR2 is YYREEE (reference sequence). The CDR3 sequence is 18 residues long. The ends lost 2 bases at V and 1 base at J; junction bases unmatched: 13. CDR3 nucleotides: TGTGCCAGCAGCTTCCGTAGCGGGCTAAGGAGGGGCACAGATACGCAGTATTTT. It is translated as CASSFRSGLRRGTDTQYF.

V and J are TRBV18 and TRBJ1-4; D gene uncertain. Trimming removed 3 bases from V and 4 bases from J, with 9 bases in between. CDR1 KGHSH and CDR2 LQKENI come from the germline V gene. This CDR3 is 14 amino acids long. The DNA for the CDR3 is TGTGCCAGCTCACCGCGCCGTTATAATGAAAAACTGTTTTTT. This encodes CASSPRRYNEKLFF.

The CDR3 bases are TGTGCCAGCAGTGAATATTATTACGAGCAGTACTTC. This codes for CASSEYYYEQYF. The rearrangement links TRBV25-1 to TRBJ2-7, with D unresolved. From germline, CDR1 is MGHDK and CDR2 SYGVNS. The CDR3 has 12 amino acids. V was clipped by 0 bases and J by 4 bases, with 4 bases between them.

This rearrangement joins TRBV2 to TRBJ1-2; TRBD1 agrees at 9 bases. Germline assignment: CDR1 SNHLY and CDR2 FYNNEI. The CDR3 runs 15 residues. With V trimmed by 4 bases and J by 3 bases, 6 bases remained unmatched. CDR3: CASSGSRTGDYGYTF. DNA of the CDR3: TGTGCCAGCAGTGGATCCCGGACAGGGGACTATGGCTACACCTTC.

The chain combines TRBV30 with TRBJ1-4; 7 bases fit TRBD1. The CDR3 is 13 residues long. The germline gives CDR1 GTSNPN, CDR2 SVGIG (reference sequence). The J segment lost 7 bases and the V segment lost 3 bases, leaving 5 bases of the junction unmatched. CDR3 DNA: TGTGCCTGGAGAGGGGGCTGGGGTGAAAAACTGTTTTTT. Its protein product is CAWRGGWGEKLFF.

The V and J genes are TRBV6-1 and TRBJ2-7; TRBD2 aligns across 12 bases. The CDR3 extends over 15 amino acids. The germline CDR1 and CDR2 sequences are MNHNS and SASEGT. V lost 6 bases, J lost 2 bases, and 5 bases stayed unmatched. This CDR3 reads CASSRTSGRPYEQYF. CDR3 bases: TGTGCCAGCAGCCGTACTAGCGGGAGGCCCTACGAGCAGTACTTC.

This chain links TRBV13 with TRBJ2-3, with TRBD2 as a possible D gene (6 bases). Trimming pared 4 bases from V and 0 bases from J, leaving 8 bases between. The CDR3 sequence is 14 residues long. Germline values: CDR1 PRHDT, CDR2 FYEKMQ (reference sequence). The CDR3: CASSSGRSTDTQYF. As DNA, the CDR3 is TGTGCCAGCAGCTCGGGGAGGAGCACAGATACGCAGTATTTT.

The J gene is TRBJ2-2, the V gene TRBV19; D is possibly TRBD2 (5 bases). Germline assignment: CDR1 LNHDA and CDR2 SQIVND (reference sequence). This CDR3 comprises 15 residues. Trimming took off 5 bases at V and 3 bases at J, with 13 bases between the two ends. The CDR3 here is CASSSGGSHTGELFF. The CDR3 DNA follows: TGTGCCAGTAGTTCAGGTGGGAGCCACACCGGGGAGCTGTTTTTT.

This clone occurred once. The gene calls are TRBV10-3 and TRBJ2-5, with 12 nucleotides matching TRBD2. Trimming cost V 8 bases and J 1 base; bases outside gene matches: 8. The germline V gene has CDR1 ENHRY and CDR2 SYGVKD. The CDR3 has 16 amino acids. CDR3 in amino acids: CAIGKGLAGFQETQYF. Written as DNA, the CDR3 is TGTGCCATCGGAAAGGGACTAGCGGGTTTCCAAGAGACCCAGTACTTC.

V gene TRBV6-1 combines with J gene TRBJ1-1, with a possible D match to TRBD1 (6 bases). CDR1 is MNHNS and CDR2 is SASEGT in the germline V gene. This CDR3 has 16 amino acids. V was trimmed by 2 bases and J by 1 base, leaving 14 bases between them. The CDR3 sequence is CASSERTVRANTEAFF. As DNA, the CDR3 is TGTGCCAGCAGTGAAAGGACAGTTCGAGCGAACACTGAAGCTTTCTTT.

The chain employs TRBV25-1 and TRBJ2-7, with 9 bases identical to TRBD2. V gave up 3 bases and J gave up 2 bases; unmatched junction bases: 5. The CDR3 contains 15 residues. Germline V gene lookup returns CDR1 MGHDK and CDR2 SYGVNS. CDR3 sequence: CASSDTGLAPYEQYF. The DNA for the CDR3 is TGTGCCAGCAGTGACACGGGACTAGCCCCCTACGAGCAGTACTTC.

The V gene is TRBV7-3, the J gene TRBJ2-5; TRBD1 agrees at 7 bases. Germline CDR1 reads SGHTA; CDR2 reads FQGTGA. The CDR3 consists of 15 residues. Trimming cost V 1 base and J 3 bases; bases outside gene matches: 5. The CDR3 coding sequence is TGTGCCAGCAGCTTAAAGGGTACAGGGGAAGAGACCCAGTACTTC. Translated, it gives CASSLKGTGEETQYF.

The sample holds a few counts of this clone. V is TRBV6-1 and J is TRBJ2-7, with 7 bases fitting TRBD2. CDR3 length: 14 residues. Germline CDR1 is MNHNS and CDR2 is SASEGT. Germline trimming cut 5 bases from V and 6 bases from J; bases unmatched to any gene: 10. The CDR3: CASSKASGGGEQYF. The CDR3 DNA sequence: TGTGCCAGCAGTAAGGCTAGCGGCGGTGGCGAGCAGTACTTC.